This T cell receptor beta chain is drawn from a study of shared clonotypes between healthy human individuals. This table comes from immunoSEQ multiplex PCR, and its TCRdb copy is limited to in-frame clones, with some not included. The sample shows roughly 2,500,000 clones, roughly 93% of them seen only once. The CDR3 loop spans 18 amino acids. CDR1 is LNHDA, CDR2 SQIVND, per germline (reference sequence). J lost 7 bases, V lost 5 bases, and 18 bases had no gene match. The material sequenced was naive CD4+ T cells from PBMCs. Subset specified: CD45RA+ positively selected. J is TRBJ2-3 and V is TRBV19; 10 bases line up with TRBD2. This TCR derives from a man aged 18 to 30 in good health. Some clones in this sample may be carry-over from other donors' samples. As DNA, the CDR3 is TGTGCCAGTAGTTCTAGCGGGGGAGCCGGGACTCGTGGGTATACGCAGTATTTT. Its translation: CASSSSGGAGTRGYTQYF.